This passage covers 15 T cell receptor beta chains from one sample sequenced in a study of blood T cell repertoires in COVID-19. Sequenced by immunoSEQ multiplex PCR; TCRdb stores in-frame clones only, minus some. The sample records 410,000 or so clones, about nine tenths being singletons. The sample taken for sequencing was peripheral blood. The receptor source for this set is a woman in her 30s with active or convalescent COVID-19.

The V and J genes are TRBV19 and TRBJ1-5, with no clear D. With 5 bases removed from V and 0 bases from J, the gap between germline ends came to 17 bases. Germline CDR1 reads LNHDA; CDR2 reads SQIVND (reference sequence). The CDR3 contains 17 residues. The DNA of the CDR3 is TGTGCCAGTAGTCCAAACCATCCACGGTATAGCAATCAGCCCCAGCATTTT. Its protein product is CASSPNHPRYSNQPQHF.

CDR3: CASSRDRGYEQYF. CDR3 DNA: TGCGCCAGCAGCCGGGACAGGGGTTACGAGCAGTACTTC. This chain joins TRBV4-1 and TRBJ2-7; TRBD1 aligns across 10 bases. CDR3 length: 13 residues. CDR1 MGHRA and CDR2 YSYEKL come from the germline V gene. Germline trimming cut 4 bases from V and 4 bases from J; bases unmatched to any gene: 1.

The CDR3 region is CASSELGAPNTEAFF. DNA for the CDR3: TGTGCCAGCAGTGAATTGGGAGCTCCAAACACTGAAGCTTTCTTT. J is TRBJ1-1 and V is TRBV6-1; D not certain. Trimming took off 2 bases at V and 2 bases at J, with 12 bases between the two ends. Germline CDR1 and CDR2: MNHNS and SASEGT. The CDR3 totals 15 residues.

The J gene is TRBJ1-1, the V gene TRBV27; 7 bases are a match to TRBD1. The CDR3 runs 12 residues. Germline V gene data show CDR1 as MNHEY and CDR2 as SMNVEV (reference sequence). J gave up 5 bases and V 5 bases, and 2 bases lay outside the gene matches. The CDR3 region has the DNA TGTGCCAGCAGTCCCAGGGGGACTGAAGCTTTCTTT. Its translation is CASSPRGTEAFF.

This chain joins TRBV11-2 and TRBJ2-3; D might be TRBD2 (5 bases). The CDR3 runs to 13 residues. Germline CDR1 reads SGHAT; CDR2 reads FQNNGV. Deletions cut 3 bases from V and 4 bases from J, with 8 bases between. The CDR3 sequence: CASSLWRADTQYF. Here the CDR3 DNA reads TGTGCCAGCAGCTTGTGGCGGGCAGATACGCAGTATTTT.

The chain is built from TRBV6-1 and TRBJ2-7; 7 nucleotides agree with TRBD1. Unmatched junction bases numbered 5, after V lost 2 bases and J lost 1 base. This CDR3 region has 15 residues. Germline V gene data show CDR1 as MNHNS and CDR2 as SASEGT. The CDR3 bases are TGTGCCAGCAGTGAAAGGGACAGCCAATCCTACGAGCAGTACTTC. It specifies CASSERDSQSYEQYF.

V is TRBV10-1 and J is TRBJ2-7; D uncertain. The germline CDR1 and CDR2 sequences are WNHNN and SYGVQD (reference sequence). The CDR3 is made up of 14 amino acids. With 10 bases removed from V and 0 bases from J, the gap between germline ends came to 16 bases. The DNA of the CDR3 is TGCGCCATCAGCACTGGGCCAGCCTCCTACGAGCAGTACTTC. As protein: CAISTGPASYEQYF.

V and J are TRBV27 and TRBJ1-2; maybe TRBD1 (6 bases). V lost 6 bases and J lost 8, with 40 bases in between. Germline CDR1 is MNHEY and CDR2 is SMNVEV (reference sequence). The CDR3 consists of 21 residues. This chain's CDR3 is CASSSLGAFGRTKLHKRGYTF. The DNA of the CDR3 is TGTGCCAGCAGCTCTCTGGGGGCTTTTGGTCGAACTAAACTCCACAAGCGCGGCTACACCTTC.

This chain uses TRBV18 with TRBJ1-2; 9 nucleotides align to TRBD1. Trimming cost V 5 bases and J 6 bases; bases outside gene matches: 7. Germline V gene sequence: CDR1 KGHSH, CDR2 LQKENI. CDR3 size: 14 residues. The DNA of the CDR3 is TGTGCCAGCTCAGCACAGGGGGCTATAGATGGCTACACCTTC. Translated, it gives CASSAQGAIDGYTF.

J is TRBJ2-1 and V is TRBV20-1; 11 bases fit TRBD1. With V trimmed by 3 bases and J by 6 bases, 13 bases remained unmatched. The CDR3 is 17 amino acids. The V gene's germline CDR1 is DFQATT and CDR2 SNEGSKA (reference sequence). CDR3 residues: CSASPTAGTGGINEQFF. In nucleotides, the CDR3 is TGCAGTGCTAGTCCCACGGCGGGGACAGGGGGGATCAATGAGCAGTTCTTC.

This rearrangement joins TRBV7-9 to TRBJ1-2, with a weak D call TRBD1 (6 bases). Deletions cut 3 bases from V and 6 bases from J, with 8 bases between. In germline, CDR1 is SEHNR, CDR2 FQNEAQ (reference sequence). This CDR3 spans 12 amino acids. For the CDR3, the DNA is TGTGCCAGCAGCTTCAACAGGGATGGCTACACCTTC. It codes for CASSFNRDGYTF.

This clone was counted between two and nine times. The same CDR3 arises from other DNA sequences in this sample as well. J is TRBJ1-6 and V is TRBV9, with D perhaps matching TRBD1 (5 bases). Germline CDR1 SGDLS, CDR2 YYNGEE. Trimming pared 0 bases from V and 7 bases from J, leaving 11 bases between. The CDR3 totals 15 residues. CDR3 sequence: CASSVDTGRNSPLHF. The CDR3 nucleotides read TGTGCCAGCAGCGTAGATACAGGCAGGAATTCACCCCTCCACTTT. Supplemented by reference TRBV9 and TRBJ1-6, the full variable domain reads DSGVTQTPKHLITATGQRVTLRCSPRSGDLSVYWYQQSLDQGLQFLIQYYNGEERAKGNILERFSAQQFPDLHSELNLSSLELGDSALYFCASSVDTGRNSPLHFGNGTRLTVT.

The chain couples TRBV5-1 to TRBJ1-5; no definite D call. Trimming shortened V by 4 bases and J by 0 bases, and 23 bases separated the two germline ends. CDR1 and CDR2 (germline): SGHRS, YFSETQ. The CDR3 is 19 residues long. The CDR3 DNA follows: TGCGCCAGCAGCCCGCGAGTATGGTGTGTGTTCTATAGCAATCAGCCCCAGCATTTT. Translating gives CASSPRVWCVFYSNQPQHF.

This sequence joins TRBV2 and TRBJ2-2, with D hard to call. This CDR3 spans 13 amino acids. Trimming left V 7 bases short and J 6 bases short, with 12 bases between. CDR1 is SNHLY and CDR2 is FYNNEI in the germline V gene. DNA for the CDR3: TGTGCCAGCAAGGCCGACTCGTCCGGGGAGCTGTTTTTT. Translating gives CASKADSSGELFF.

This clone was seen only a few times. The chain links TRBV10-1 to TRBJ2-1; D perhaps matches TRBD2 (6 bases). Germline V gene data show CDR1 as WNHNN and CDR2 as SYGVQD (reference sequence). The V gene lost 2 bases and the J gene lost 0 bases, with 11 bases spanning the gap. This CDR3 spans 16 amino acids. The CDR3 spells CASSEDSGYSYNEQFF. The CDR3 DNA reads TGCGCCAGCAGTGAGGATAGCGGATACTCCTACAATGAGCAGTTCTTC.